Presented here are 4 T cell receptor beta chains from one specimen sequenced in a study of shared clonotypes between healthy human individuals. Repertoires were generated with immunoSEQ multiplex PCR, while TCRdb's copy carries only in-frame clones and drops some. The data hold some 580,000 clones, with 98% observed a single time. Naive-designated CD8 cells lacked CD45RO, were positively enriched for CCR7, and omitted terminally differentiated effector memory CD45RA+ cells. The source material was naive CD8+ T cells sorted from blood. The receptors derive from a man aged 25 to 45 in good health.

The chain uses TRBV5-5 and TRBJ2-1, with 7 bases aligning to TRBD2. Germline V gene sequence: CDR1 SGHKS, CDR2 YYEKEE (reference sequence). V lost 1 base, J lost 7 bases, and 2 bases stayed unmatched. The CDR3 loop spans 13 amino acids. CDR3 nucleotides: TGTGCCAGCAGCTTGAGAGCGGGAAATGAGCAGTTCTTC. The encoded protein is CASSLRAGNEQFF.

CDR3 in DNA: TGTGCCAGCAGTCTCGGGACAATTAATGAGCAGTTCTTC. It yields the protein CASSLGTINEQFF. This chain connects TRBV28 to TRBJ2-1, with D possibly being TRBD1 (6 bases). Trimming pared 5 bases from V and 7 bases from J, leaving 12 bases between. The CDR3 extends over 13 amino acids. CDR1 MDHEN and CDR2 SYDVKM come from the germline V gene. Filled out from reference TRBV28 and TRBJ2-1, the complete variable domain reads DVKVTQSSRYLVKRTGEKVFLECVQDMDHENMFWYRQDPGLGLRLIYFSYDVKMKEKGDIPEGYSVSREKKERFSLILESASTNQTSMYLCASSLGTINEQFFGPGTRLTVL.

The rearrangement uses TRBV10-3 and TRBJ2-1, with TRBD1 identical over 11 bases. Germline assignment: CDR1 ENHRY and CDR2 SYGVKD. The CDR3 length is 15 residues. Unmatched junction bases numbered 6, after V lost 6 bases and J lost 5 bases. In DNA, the CDR3 is TGTGCCATCAGCGAGGGACAGGGGGACAACAATGAGCAGTTCTTC. Amino acid sequence: CAISEGQGDNNEQFF.

In nucleotides, the CDR3 is TGTGCCAGCAGCTTAGAGCTGGCCGTTAGAATTAATGAGCAGTTCTTC. This translates into CASSLELAVRINEQFF. This chain uses TRBV11-1 with TRBJ2-1; D is unclear. Trimming took off 1 base at V and 7 bases at J, with 17 bases between the two ends. The CDR3 has 16 amino acids. The germline CDR1 and CDR2 sequences are SGHAT and FQDESV (reference sequence). Based on the CDR3 plus reference TRBV11-1 and TRBJ2-1, the full variable domain is EAEVAQSPRYKITEKSQAVAFWCDPISGHATLYWYRQILGQGPELLVQFQDESVVDDSQLPKDRFSAERLKGVDSTLKIQPAELGDSAMYLCASSLELAVRINEQFFGPGTRLTVL.